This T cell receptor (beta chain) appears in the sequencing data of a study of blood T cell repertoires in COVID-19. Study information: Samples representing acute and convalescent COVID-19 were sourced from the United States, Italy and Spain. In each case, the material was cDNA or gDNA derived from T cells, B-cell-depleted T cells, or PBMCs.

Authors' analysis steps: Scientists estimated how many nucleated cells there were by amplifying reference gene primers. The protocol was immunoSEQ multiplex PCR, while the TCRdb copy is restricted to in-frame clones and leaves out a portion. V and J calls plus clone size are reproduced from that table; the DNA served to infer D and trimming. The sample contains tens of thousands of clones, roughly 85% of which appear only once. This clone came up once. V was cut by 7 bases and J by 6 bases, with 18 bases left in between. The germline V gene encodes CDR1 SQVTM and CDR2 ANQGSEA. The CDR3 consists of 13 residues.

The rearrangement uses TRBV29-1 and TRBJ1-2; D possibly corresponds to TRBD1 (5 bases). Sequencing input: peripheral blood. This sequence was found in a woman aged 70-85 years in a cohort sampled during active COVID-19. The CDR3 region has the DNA TGCAGCGCCCCTGGGGGGGGGATTGATGGCTACACCTTC. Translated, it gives CSAPGGGIDGYTF.